This T cell receptor beta chain was sequenced during a study of shared clonotypes between healthy human individuals. The germline gives CDR1 SGDLS, CDR2 YYNGEE. Trimming at V came to 4 bases and at J to 5 bases, leaving 7 bases not matched to a gene. The CDR3 consists of 15 residues. Assay execution took place at the deep level. Sequencing was performed with immunoSEQ multiplex PCR; in TCRdb, only in-frame clones are kept and a portion is missing. This table holds more than 2,000,000 clones, more than 80% found once. Findings of the study overall: Since donors were few, the genetic and exposure-history diversity represented was limited.

As for this clone: The antigen is undetermined.

This clonotype was sampled from a man in his late teens or twenties in good health. Some clones in this sample may be carry-over from other donors' samples. This chain joins TRBV9 and TRBJ1-2; TRBD1 agrees at 11 bases. Sequences were obtained from naive CD4+ T cells from PBMCs. The sample's subset: CD45RA+ positively selected. The DNA of the CDR3 is TGTGCCAGCAGCTCGGGACAGGGGGGACGATATGGCTACACCTTC. Translating it yields CASSSGQGGRYGYTF.